Reported below is one T cell receptor (beta chain). How the authors handled the data: Amplified reference gene primers provided the basis for estimating nucleated cell counts. Repertoires were generated with immunoSEQ multiplex PCR, while TCRdb's copy carries only in-frame clones and drops some. V, J and clone size are those of that table, while D and trimming were read from the DNA. Among about 78,000 clones listed, approximately 86% were seen once. The source of the sample is a study of blood T cell repertoires in COVID-19. Study-level background: COVID-19 samples collected from the United States, Italy and Spain covered acute and convalescent phases. PBMCs, B-cell-depleted T cells, or T cells provided the cDNA or gDNA that made up the material.

The CDR3 totals 13 residues. In germline, CDR1 is LNHDA, CDR2 SQIVND (reference sequence). Trimming took 10 bases from V and 6 from J, leaving 17 bases between them. Material for sequencing was peripheral blood. V is TRBV19 and J is TRBJ2-3, with a possible D match to TRBD2 (7 bases). The receptor's source is a man between 45 and 60 years old with active or convalescent COVID-19. The CDR3 sequence: CATQGGGRDTQYF. In DNA form, the CDR3 reads TGTGCCACCCAAGGGGGGGGGAGGGATACGCAGTATTTT.